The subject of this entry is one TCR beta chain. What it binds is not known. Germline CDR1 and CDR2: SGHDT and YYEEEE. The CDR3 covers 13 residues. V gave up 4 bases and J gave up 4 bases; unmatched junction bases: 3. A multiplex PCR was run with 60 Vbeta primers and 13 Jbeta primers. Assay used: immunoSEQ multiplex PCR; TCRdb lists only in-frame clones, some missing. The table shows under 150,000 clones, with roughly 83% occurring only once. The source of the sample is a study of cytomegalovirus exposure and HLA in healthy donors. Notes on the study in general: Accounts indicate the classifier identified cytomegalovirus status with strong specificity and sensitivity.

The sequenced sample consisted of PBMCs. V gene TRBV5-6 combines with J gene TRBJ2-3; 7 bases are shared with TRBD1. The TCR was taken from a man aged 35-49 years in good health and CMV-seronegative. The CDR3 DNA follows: TGTGCCAGCAGCGATACAGGGGCAGATACGCAGTATTTT. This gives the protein CASSDTGADTQYF.